This T cell receptor (beta chain) emerged from a study of shared clonotypes between healthy human individuals. Genomic DNA of every subset was divided equally among multiple immunoSEQ plates. TCRdb's table, derived via immunoSEQ multiplex PCR, lists solely in-frame clones and lacks some. The table shows roughly 1 million clones, with about four fifths occurring only once. CDR1 and CDR2 from the germline V gene are SGHTA and FQGTGA. V lost 2 bases to trimming and J lost 4 bases, with 11 bases between them. The CDR3 runs 14 residues. The chain uses TRBV7-3 and TRBJ2-5; D may be TRBD2 (6 bases). The sample comprised memory CD4+ T cells from PBMCs. Subset given: CD45RA-negative fraction. The sequence was obtained from a man aged 18 to 35 in good health. Some clones in this sample may be carry-over from other donors' samples. The CDR3 sequence is CASSLGGGGETQYF. CDR3 in DNA: TGTGCCAGCAGCTTAGGGGGAGGCGGAGAGACCCAGTACTTC.